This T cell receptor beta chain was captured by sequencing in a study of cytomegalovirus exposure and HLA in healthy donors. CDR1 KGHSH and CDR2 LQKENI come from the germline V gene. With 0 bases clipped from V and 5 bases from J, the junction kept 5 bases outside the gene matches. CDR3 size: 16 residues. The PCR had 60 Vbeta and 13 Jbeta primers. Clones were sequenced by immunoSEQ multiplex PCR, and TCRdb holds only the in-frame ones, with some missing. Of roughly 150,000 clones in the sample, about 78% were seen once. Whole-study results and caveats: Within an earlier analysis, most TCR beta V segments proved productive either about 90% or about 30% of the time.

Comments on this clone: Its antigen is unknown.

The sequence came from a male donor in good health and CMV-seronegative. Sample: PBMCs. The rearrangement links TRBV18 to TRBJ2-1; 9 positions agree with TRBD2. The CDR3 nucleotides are TGTGCCAGCTCACCACCTAGCGGGAGTAGAAACAATGAGCAGTTCTTC. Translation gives CASSPPSGSRNNEQFF.